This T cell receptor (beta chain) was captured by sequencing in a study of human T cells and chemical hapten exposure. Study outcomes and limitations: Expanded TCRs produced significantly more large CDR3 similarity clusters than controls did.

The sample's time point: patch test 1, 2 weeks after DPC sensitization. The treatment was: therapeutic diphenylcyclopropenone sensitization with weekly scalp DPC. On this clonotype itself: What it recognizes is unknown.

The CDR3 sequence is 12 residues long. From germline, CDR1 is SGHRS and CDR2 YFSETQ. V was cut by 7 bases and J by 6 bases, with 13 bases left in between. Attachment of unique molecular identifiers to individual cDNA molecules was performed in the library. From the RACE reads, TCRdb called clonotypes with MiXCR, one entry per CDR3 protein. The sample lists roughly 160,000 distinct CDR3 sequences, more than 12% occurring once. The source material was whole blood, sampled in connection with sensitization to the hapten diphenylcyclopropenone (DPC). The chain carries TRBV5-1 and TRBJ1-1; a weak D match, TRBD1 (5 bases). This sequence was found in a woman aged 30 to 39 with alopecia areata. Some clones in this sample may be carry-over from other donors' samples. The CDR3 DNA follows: TGCGCCAGCGGGGCCAGCCACCCTGAAGCTTTCTTT. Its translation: CASGASHPEAFF.